The rows below give T cell receptor beta chains drawn from one sample of a study of technical replicates of blood from a few donors. This table comes from immunoSEQ multiplex PCR, and its TCRdb copy is limited to in-frame clones, with some not included. The data contain roughly 81,000 clones, 86% of them singletons. The sequencing input was PBMCs. The origin of the receptors is a human donor in good health. Some clones in this sample may be carry-over from other donors' samples. CDR3s include the opening cysteine and the closing phenylalanine or tryptophan. A D gene is named only where the DNA matches it firmly. Clone size is given for some rows only: seen once, a few or many times, or a class if the clone is expanded.

length: 14; J: TRBJ2-1; size: .; D: .; V: TRBV5-8; DNA: TGTGCCAGCCTCAAAGGACAGAGATACAATGAGCAGTTCTTC; CDR3: CASLKGQRYNEQFF
length: 14; J: TRBJ2-7; size: .; D: TRBD2; V: TRBV12-5; DNA: TGTGCTAGTGGTTTGTCGGCGGGAGCGGCCGAGCAGTACTTC; CDR3: CASGLSAGAAEQYF
length: 18; J: TRBJ1-5; size: .; D: .; V: TRBV7-3; DNA: TGTGCCAGCAGCACCGAGCAGGACAGCGGATTTCGCAATCAGCCCCAGCATTTT; CDR3: CASSTEQDSGFRNQPQHF
length: 12; J: TRBJ2-7; size: .; D: TRBD1; V: TRBV10-3; DNA: TGTGCCATTGCAGGGGGCGGCGACGAGCAGTACTTC; CDR3: CAIAGGGDEQYF
length: 15; J: TRBJ1-2; size: .; D: TRBD1; V: TRBV4-2; DNA: TGTGCCAGCAGCCAAGATGACAGGGGGAGGCAAAGCTACACCTTC; CDR3: CASSQDDRGRQSYTF
length: 14; J: TRBJ2-3; size: .; D: TRBD1; V: TRBV7-2; DNA: TGTGCCAGCAGCTGGGGACAGGGGACAGATACGCAGTATTTT; CDR3: CASSWGQGTDTQYF
length: 15; J: TRBJ2-7; size: .; D: TRBD1; V: TRBV19; DNA: TGTGCCAGTAGTGGACCGGGACAGGGGTTCTACGAGCAGTACTTC; CDR3: CASSGPGQGFYEQYF
length: 16; J: TRBJ2-7; size: few; D: TRBD1; V: TRBV4-3; DNA: TGCGCCAGCAGCCAAGATTTTACACAGGGGTTCGACGAGCAGTACTTC; CDR3: CASSQDFTQGFDEQYF
length: 16; J: TRBJ2-1; size: .; D: TRBD2; V: TRBV4-1; DNA: TGCGCCAGCAGCCTCCTCGGCGGGGGGAACTACAATGAGCAGTTCTTC; CDR3: CASSLLGGGNYNEQFF
length: 13; J: TRBJ2-4; size: .; D: .; V: TRBV21-1; DNA: TGTGCCAGCAGCAAAGCACAGGGTCGAGGTCAGTACTTC; CDR3: CASSKAQGRGQYF
length: 18; J: TRBJ2-7; size: .; D: TRBD1; V: TRBV11-3; DNA: TGTGCCAGCAGCTTTCTGGGTAGGACAGGCATGTCCTCCTACGAGCAGTACTTC; CDR3: CASSFLGRTGMSSYEQYF
length: 13; J: TRBJ1-6; size: .; D: .; V: TRBV4-2; DNA: TGTGCCAGCAGCCAAGGCGGGGACTCACCCCTCCACTTT; CDR3: CASSQGGDSPLHF
length: 13; J: TRBJ1-4; size: .; D: .; V: TRBV10-3; DNA: TGTGCCACGTCTCCGGAGGCTAATGAAAAACTGTTTTTT; CDR3: CATSPEANEKLFF
length: 15; J: TRBJ2-7; size: .; D: TRBD1; V: TRBV28; DNA: TGTGCCAGCAGTTCCTATGTGGGGACAGTCTACGAGCAGTACTTC; CDR3: CASSSYVGTVYEQYF
length: 15; J: TRBJ2-7; size: once; D: TRBD1; V: TRBV2; DNA: TGTGCCAGCATCGCCGGGACAGGGGCACTGAACGAGCAGTACTTC; CDR3: CASIAGTGALNEQYF
length: 11; J: TRBJ2-5; size: .; D: .; V: TRBV2; DNA: TGTGCCAGCAAGGGGCAAGAGACCCAGTACTTC; CDR3: CASKGQETQYF
length: 14; J: TRBJ2-1; size: .; D: TRBD2; V: TRBV5-8; DNA: TGTGCCAGCACCTTCAGCGGGGCCTACAATGAGCAGTTCTTC; CDR3: CASTFSGAYNEQFF
length: 14; J: TRBJ2-2; size: .; D: TRBD1; V: TRBV18; DNA: TGTGCCAGCTCACCAAGGACAGGGACCGGGGAGCTGTTTTTT; CDR3: CASSPRTGTGELFF
length: 13; J: TRBJ2-1; size: .; D: TRBD2; V: TRBV2; DNA: TGTGCCAGCAGAGCCAGCCTAGCGGGTGAGCAGTTCTTC; CDR3: CASRASLAGEQFF
length: 15; J: TRBJ2-1; size: .; D: TRBD1; V: TRBV27; DNA: TGTGCCAGCAGGGCAAGGGGACAGGGCTCCGATGAGCAGTTCTTC; CDR3: CASRARGQGSDEQFF
length: 14; J: TRBJ1-1; size: .; D: .; V: TRBV14; DNA: TGTGCCAGCAGCCTCTCGGGGGGACGGACTGAAGCTTTCTTT; CDR3: CASSLSGGRTEAFF
length: 17; J: TRBJ2-4; size: .; D: TRBD2; V: TRBV2; DNA: TGTGCCACCAAAAGGGGACTAGCGGGGGGTAACAAAAACATTCAGTACTTC; CDR3: CATKRGLAGGNKNIQYF
length: 16; J: TRBJ2-7; size: .; D: TRBD2; V: TRBV30; DNA: TGTGCCTGGAGTTTCCCAGAGACTAGCGGGGCCTACGAGCAGTACTTC; CDR3: CAWSFPETSGAYEQYF
length: 16; J: TRBJ2-7; size: .; D: .; V: TRBV15; DNA: TGTGCCACCAGCAGCAATTTGGGGACTTGGGCCTACGAGCAGTACTTC; CDR3: CATSSNLGTWAYEQYF
length: 12; J: TRBJ2-7; size: .; D: TRBD2; V: TRBV2; DNA: TGTGCCACAAAGCGGGATAGCTACGAGCAGTACTTC; CDR3: CATKRDSYEQYF
length: 16; J: TRBJ1-5; size: few; D: .; V: TRBV19; DNA: TGTGCCAGTAGTATTCCCGGGGACATTAGCAATCAGCCCCAGCATTTT; CDR3: CASSIPGDISNQPQHF
length: 15; J: TRBJ1-6; size: few; D: TRBD1; V: TRBV19; DNA: TGTGCCAGTAGTATAGGGGGACAGGGGAATTCACCCCTCCACTTT; CDR3: CASSIGGQGNSPLHF
length: 16; J: TRBJ2-1; size: .; D: TRBD2; V: TRBV29-1; DNA: TGCAGCGTTGAAGGACTAGCGGGGGGCCGCTACAATGAGCAGTTCTTC; CDR3: CSVEGLAGGRYNEQFF
length: 14; J: TRBJ1-1; size: .; D: .; V: TRBV6-5; DNA: TGTGCCAGCAGTTACCAGGGTTTGAACACTGAAGCTTTCTTT; CDR3: CASSYQGLNTEAFF
length: 16; J: TRBJ2-1; size: .; D: TRBD1; V: TRBV5-1; DNA: TGCGTCAGCAGCAGAGGGGACAGGACTATCTACAATGAGCAGTTCTTC; CDR3: CVSSRGDRTIYNEQFF
length: 18; J: TRBJ2-1; size: .; D: .; V: TRBV7-3; DNA: TGTGCCAGCAGCTTCGTGGGCGGGGGCCTAACCTCCTACAATGAGCAGTTCTTC; CDR3: CASSFVGGGLTSYNEQFF
length: 15; J: TRBJ1-3; size: .; D: .; V: TRBV30; DNA: TGTGCCTGGAGTGTACGAGCGATCTCTGGAAACACCATATATTTT; CDR3: CAWSVRAISGNTIYF
length: 15; J: TRBJ2-2; size: .; D: TRBD2; V: TRBV30; DNA: TGTGCCTGGAGTGGAGGACTAGCGGGACTCGGGGAGCTGTTTTTT; CDR3: CAWSGGLAGLGELFF
length: 15; J: TRBJ2-7; size: .; D: TRBD1; V: TRBV11-3; DNA: TGTGCCAGCAGCCGTGGCGGGACAGGGGGGGAGGAGCAGTACTTC; CDR3: CASSRGGTGGEEQYF
length: 16; J: TRBJ2-7; size: .; D: TRBD2; V: TRBV7-2; DNA: TGTGCCAGCAGCTTAGTTAGCGGGAGCCCTCCCTACGAGCAGTACTTC; CDR3: CASSLVSGSPPYEQYF
length: 17; J: TRBJ2-1; size: few; D: TRBD2; V: TRBV18; DNA: TGTGCCAGCTCACCTTTCCCCACCCTAGCGGGCTACAATGAGCAGTTCTTC; CDR3: CASSPFPTLAGYNEQFF
length: 16; J: TRBJ1-1; size: .; D: TRBD1; V: TRBV7-6; DNA: TGTGCCAGCAGCTTGAGACAGGGGGCCATGAACACTGAAGCTTTCTTT; CDR3: CASSLRQGAMNTEAFF
length: 17; J: TRBJ1-5; size: .; D: TRBD1; V: TRBV5-6; DNA: TGTGCCAGCAGCTTGGGTAGCCTTACAGGGGGCGTTCAGCCCCAGCATTTT; CDR3: CASSLGSLTGGVQPQHF
length: 13; J: TRBJ2-1; size: .; D: TRBD1; V: TRBV6-5; DNA: TGTGCCCTGACAGGGGCCCCCTACAATGAGCAGTTCTTC; CDR3: CALTGAPYNEQFF
length: 15; J: TRBJ2-1; size: .; D: .; V: TRBV5-1; DNA: TGCGCCAGCAGCTTGGTGGCCTTGTCCTACAATGAGCAGTTCTTC; CDR3: CASSLVALSYNEQFF